This TCR beta chain appears in the sequencing data of a study of blood T cell repertoires in COVID-19. Germline V gives CDR1 SGHAT, CDR2 FQNNGV. CDR3 length equals 15 residues. Unmatched junction bases numbered 2, after V lost 3 bases and J lost 1 base. Assay used: immunoSEQ multiplex PCR; TCRdb lists only in-frame clones, some missing. The sample carries 100,000 to 150,000 clones, 86% recorded once. Sequencing was done on a sample of peripheral blood. The sequence derives from a human donor in a cohort sampled during active COVID-19. The chain has TRBV11-2 and TRBJ2-3, with 9 bases lining up with TRBD2. CDR3 loop: CASSLTSGRTDTQYF. CDR3 bases: TGTGCCAGCAGCTTGACTAGCGGACGCACAGATACGCAGTATTTT.